What follows are 27 T cell receptor beta chains derived from one specimen sequenced in a study of regulatory T cells in long-lasting Graves disease. Arm-PCR of CDR3 regions and iRepertoire HTBI primers were the basis on which TCR beta libraries were built. MiXCR, applied by TCRdb to the multiplex PCR reads, yields one record per CDR3 protein. The sample has some 440,000 distinct CDR3 sequences; less than 25% are singletons. Time point of the sample: persistent/refractory GD, antithyroid drugs over 5 years with positive TRAb. Construction of the TCR library relied on RNA isolated from PBMCs. The sequencing here drew on peripheral blood mononuclear cells (PBMCs), taken when the disease was refractory, from a patient treated with antithyroid drugs. The origin of the receptors is a female donor with Graves disease.

The chain carries TRBV27 and TRBJ2-7; no clear D gene. Germline CDR1 reads MNHEY; CDR2 reads SMNVEV (reference sequence). The CDR3 covers 14 residues. Trimming pared 8 bases from V and 3 bases from J, leaving 17 bases between. CDR3 loop: CASAVRTVLYEQYF. The DNA for the CDR3 is TGTGCCAGCGCAGTTCGGACCGTACTCTACGAGCAGTACTTC.

The V gene is TRBV20-1, the J gene TRBJ2-5; 7 bases are shared with TRBD1. The CDR3 has 14 residues. CDR1 DFQATT and CDR2 SNEGSKA come from the germline V gene (reference sequence). The trim removed 2 bases at V and 1 base at J, leaving 4 bases unmatched. In DNA, the CDR3 is TGCAGTGCTAGAAAGCCAGGGGGCCAAGAGACCCAGTACTTC. Amino acids: CSARKPGGQETQYF.

J is TRBJ2-5 and V is TRBV27; D is possibly TRBD1 (6 bases). CDR1 and CDR2 from the germline V gene are MNHEY and SMNVEV (reference sequence). The CDR3 contains 13 residues. The V gene lost 4 bases and the J gene lost 5 bases, with 11 bases spanning the gap. The CDR3 region has the DNA TGTGCCAGCAGTTGGGGCAGGGGTGAGACCCAGTACTTC. Protein: CASSWGRGETQYF.

The chain employs TRBV20-1 and TRBJ2-7, with a possible D match to TRBD1 (6 bases). The CDR3 is 13 amino acids. Germline V gives CDR1 DFQATT, CDR2 SNEGSKA (reference sequence). V lost 5 bases to trimming and J lost 2 bases, with 13 bases between them. The CDR3 is CSAWDTLPYEQYF. DNA of the CDR3: TGCAGTGCTTGGGACACCCTCCCCTACGAGCAGTACTTC.

This clonotype has a handful of counts. The chain combines TRBV5-6 with TRBJ2-7, with D possibly being TRBD1 (6 bases). This CDR3 region has 13 residues. Between the trimmed V and J ends, which lost 2 bases and 6 bases, there was a span of 12 bases. Germline values: CDR1 SGHDT, CDR2 YYEEEE. The CDR3 sequence: CASSLGGRVEQYF. The CDR3, as DNA: TGTGCCAGCAGCTTAGGGGGTCGAGTCGAGCAGTACTTC. The full variable domain, in which reference TRBV5-6 and TRBJ2-7 provide the parts outside the CDR3, is DAGVTQSPTHLIKTRGQQVTLRCSPKSGHDTVSWYQQALGQGPQFIFQYYEEEERQRGNFPDRFSGHQFPNYSSELNVNALLLGDSALYLCASSLGGRVEQYFGPGTRLTVT.

In this sample, this clonotype turned up a few times. V is TRBV14 and J is TRBJ2-7; TRBD2 might be the D (5 bases). V shed 0 bases and J shed 3 bases, with 9 bases lying between them. CDR1 and CDR2 from the germline V gene are SGHDN and FVKESK. The CDR3 covers 14 residues. The CDR3 DNA is TGTGCCAGCAGCCAAGAATGGGAGAACTACGAGCAGTACTTC. Its translation: CASSQEWENYEQYF. Full variable domain (outside the CDR3, taken from reference TRBV14 and TRBJ2-7): EAGVTQFPSHSVIEKGQTVTLRCDPISGHDNLYWYRRVMGKEIKFLLHFVKESKQDESGMPNNRFLAERTGGTYSTLKVQPAELEDSGVYFCASSQEWENYEQYFGPGTRLTVT.

This clonotype was detected ten times or more. This chain uses TRBV28 with TRBJ1-1, with D hard to call. V lost 6 bases to trimming and J lost 2 bases, with 7 bases between them. The CDR3 is 12 amino acids. The germline gives CDR1 MDHEN, CDR2 SYDVKM. The CDR3 sequence is CASSLINTEAFF. DNA for the CDR3: TGTGCCAGCAGCTTGATAAACACTGAAGCTTTCTTT.

This clonotype was detected a few times. This chain links TRBV20-1 with TRBJ2-4; D gene unclear. Germline V CDR1 and CDR2: DFQATT, SNEGSKA (reference sequence). This CDR3 comprises 14 residues. Trimming took off 1 base at V and 0 bases at J, with 7 bases between the two ends. CDR3 in amino acids: CSARVQAAKNIQYF. The CDR3 DNA reads TGCAGTGCTAGAGTGCAGGCAGCCAAAAACATTCAGTACTTC.

This clonotype was detected many times. The chain carries TRBV28 and TRBJ1-1; D remains unclear. CDR3 length equals 12 residues. Trimming cost V 2 bases and J 5 bases, with 6 bases left between them. Germline V gene lookup returns CDR1 MDHEN and CDR2 SYDVKM. CDR3 region: CASSLIRTEAFF. In DNA form, the CDR3 reads TGTGCCAGCAGTTTAATCAGAACTGAAGCTTTCTTT.

This chain joins TRBV28 and TRBJ1-3; TRBD1 aligns across 9 bases. The germline gives CDR1 MDHEN, CDR2 SYDVKM. CDR3 length: 16 residues. DNA of the CDR3: TGTGTCATCCAACAGGGGGCAGGGGGCCTTGGAAACACCATATATTTT. It yields the protein CVIQQGAGGLGNTIYF.

V gene TRBV15 combines with J gene TRBJ2-7, with 9 bases lining up with TRBD1. V gave up 1 base and J gave up 5 bases; unmatched junction bases: 3. CDR3 length equals 14 residues. From germline, CDR1 is LNHNV and CDR2 YYDKDF (reference sequence). The CDR3 nucleotides read TGTGCCACCAGCAGAGTGGGACAGGGAAACGAGCAGTACTTC. This sequence encodes CATSRVGQGNEQYF.

The chain recombines TRBV5-1 with TRBJ2-7; TRBD1 is a possible D gene (6 bases). Germline values: CDR1 SGHRS, CDR2 YFSETQ. The V end lost 0 bases, the J end lost 3 bases, and 13 bases lay between the germline ends. The CDR3 spans 15 residues. CDR3 in DNA: TGCGCCAGCAGCTTGGCTCCAGGACAGAGCTACGAGCAGTACTTC. This sequence encodes CASSLAPGQSYEQYF.

The V and J genes are TRBV19 and TRBJ1-5; unclear D gene. V lost 4 bases and J 7 bases, leaving 17 bases between the germline ends. The length of the CDR3 is 15 residues. CDR1 LNHDA and CDR2 SQIVND come from the germline V gene (reference sequence). In nucleotides, the CDR3 is TGTGCCAGTAGTAGTTTGACACTTCGAAAGCAGCCCCAGCATTTT. Translating it yields CASSSLTLRKQPQHF.

This clonotype was detected many times. The chain uses TRBV28 and TRBJ2-2, with D uncertain. CDR1 MDHEN and CDR2 SYDVKM come from the germline V gene. This CDR3 contains 14 residues. V shed 3 bases and J shed 2 bases, with 7 bases lying between them. CDR3 sequence reads: CASSFARNTGELFF. DNA of the CDR3: TGTGCCAGCAGTTTTGCTAGAAACACCGGGGAGCTGTTTTTT.

This clonotype was observed many times. The chain carries TRBV6-1 and TRBJ1-5; D unresolved. In germline, CDR1 is MNHNS, CDR2 SASEGT. This CDR3 spans 15 amino acids. Trimming removed 5 bases at V and 5 bases at J, with 16 bases between. CDR3 DNA sequence: TGTGCCAGCAGTCCGACCGCTCCGTGGCATCAGCCCCAGCATTTT. The encoded protein is CASSPTAPWHQPQHF.

A remark on this clonotype: Just one base apart from a much larger clone, this may be a read error. The CDR3 reads CASGGLAQTSKNIQHF. The CDR3 DNA is TGTGCCAGCGGAGGACTAGCGCAAACCTCTAAAAACATTCAGCACTTC. This sequence joins TRBV28 and TRBJ2-4, with TRBD2 matching over 9 bases. The length of the CDR3 is 16 residues. Germline V gene lookup returns CDR1 MDHEN and CDR2 SYDVKM. The whole variable domain, remainder taken from reference TRBV28 and TRBJ2-4, is DVKVTQSSRYLVKRTGEKVFLECVQDMDHENMFWYRQDPGLGLRLIYFSYDVKMKEKGDIPEGYSVSREKKERFSLILESASTNQTSMYLCASGGLAQTSKNIQHFGAGTRLSVL.

Ten or more counts support this clonotype. The CDR3 region is CASSTLVFPYEQYF. The DNA of the CDR3 is TGTGCCAGCAGCACGCTAGTTTTCCCCTACGAGCAGTACTTC. The chain recombines TRBV27 with TRBJ2-7, with D unclear. Trimming removed 6 bases from V and 2 bases from J, with 14 bases in between. Germline assignment: CDR1 MNHEY and CDR2 SMNVEV (reference sequence). The CDR3 is 14 residues long.

The V gene is TRBV6-2 or TRBV6-3, the J gene TRBJ2-2; no firm D call. The CDR3 is 14 residues long. Trimming left V 0 bases short and J 3 bases short, with 5 bases between. CDR1 and CDR2 (germline): MNHEY, SVGEGT. In nucleotides, the CDR3 is TGTGCCAGCAGTTACTCTCAGTACACCGGGGAGCTGTTTTTT. Translation gives CASSYSQYTGELFF.

This clonotype was seen at least ten times. The chain is built from TRBV30 and TRBJ1-6; possibly TRBD1 for D (5 bases). With 5 bases removed from V and 0 bases from J, the gap between germline ends came to 11 bases. CDR3 length: 15 amino acids. Germline lookup yields CDR1 GTSNPN and CDR2 SVGIG (reference sequence). This CDR3 reads CAWGDSSSYNSPLHF. The CDR3 DNA reads as TGTGCCTGGGGGGACTCCAGCTCCTATAATTCACCCCTCCACTTT.

The V call is TRBV5-6, the J call TRBJ1-3; D is unclear. The V and J ends lost 6 bases and 0 bases respectively, with 7 bases between them. This CDR3 has 13 amino acids. Germline V gene sequence: CDR1 SGHDT, CDR2 YYEEEE. The CDR3 region is CASKPDSGNTIYF. In DNA form, the CDR3 reads TGTGCCAGCAAGCCGGACTCTGGAAACACCATATATTTT.

This clonotype has ten or more counts. The V gene is TRBV6-2 or TRBV6-3, the J gene TRBJ2-7; D may be TRBD1 (5 bases). Deletions cut 2 bases from V and 3 bases from J, with 14 bases between. This CDR3 spans 15 amino acids. The germline CDR1 and CDR2 sequences are MNHEY and SVGEGT. CDR3: CASSYDSLGNYEQYF. DNA for the CDR3: TGTGCCAGCAGTTACGACAGCCTGGGGAACTACGAGCAGTACTTC.

This clonotype was recorded at least ten times. This rearrangement joins TRBV11-2 to TRBJ1-4; 7 bases map to TRBD1. The CDR3 is 15 amino acids. V dropped 3 bases and J dropped 4; count of bases not matched to a gene: 5. The germline V gene encodes CDR1 SGHAT and CDR2 FQNNGV. DNA for the CDR3: TGTGCCAGCAGCTTCCGACAGGGAGATAATGAAAAACTGTTTTTT. Protein: CASSFRQGDNEKLFF.

This clonotype was recorded a few times. The chain combines TRBV19 with TRBJ2-4; no clear D. CDR1 LNHDA and CDR2 SQIVND come from the germline V gene (reference sequence). CDR3 length: 16 amino acids. V lost 7 bases and J lost 11, with 27 bases in between. The DNA of the CDR3 is TGTGCCAGTACCCCCATTAGACAAGGAGAGCGCGGTGTTCAGTACTTC. It specifies CASTPIRQGERGVQYF.

CDR3 amino acids: CASSPTPMREKLFF. CDR3 nucleotides: TGTGCCAGCAGTCCGACCCCTATGCGCGAAAAACTGTTTTTT. The rearrangement links TRBV6-1 to TRBJ1-4; D not certain. Trimming left V 5 bases short and J 8 bases short, with 15 bases between. The length of the CDR3 is 14 residues. The germline CDR1 and CDR2 sequences are MNHNS and SASEGT.

CDR3 region: CASSLAGQPGNNYGYTF. The CDR3 nucleotides are TGTGCCAGCAGCTTAGCGGGACAACCGGGAAATAACTATGGCTACACCTTC. The chain employs TRBV7-9 and TRBJ1-2; possible D gene TRBD1, 6 bases. Germline V CDR1 and CDR2: SEHNR, FQNEAQ (reference sequence). The V end lost 0 bases, the J end lost 1 base, and 15 bases lay between the germline ends. This CDR3 comprises 17 residues.

This clonotype was recorded many times. The chain has TRBV5-6 and TRBJ1-2, with 7 bases that match TRBD1. The CDR3 is 12 amino acids. CDR1 is SGHDT and CDR2 is YYEEEE in the germline V gene. With V trimmed by 2 bases and J by 10 bases, 5 bases remained unmatched. The CDR3 sequence is CASSLGDSLYTF. CDR3 DNA: TGTGCCAGCAGCTTAGGGGACAGCCTCTACACCTTC.

Ten or more counts support this clonotype. The chain employs TRBV12-3 or TRBV12-4 and TRBJ2-2; D is unresolved. This CDR3 is built from 14 residues. Trimming cost V 8 bases and J 2 bases, with 12 bases left between them. The CDR3 bases are TGTGCCAGCTTTAGCCCTGATAACACCGGGGAGCTGTTTTTT. Translating gives CASFSPDNTGELFF.